Following are 2 T cell receptor beta chains from one sample sequenced in a study of cytomegalovirus exposure and HLA in healthy donors. PCR employed 60 Vbeta and 13 Jbeta primers. The repertoire was sequenced with immunoSEQ multiplex PCR; TCRdb's copy has only in-frame clones and lacks some. The sample carries 110,000 or so clones, more than 60% recorded once. Sequencing used PBMCs. The source of these receptors is a female donor in good health and CMV-seronegative.

The J gene is TRBJ2-7, the V gene TRBV7-2; D is ambiguous. Trimming removed 1 base at V and 1 base at J, with 14 bases between. Germline CDR1 is SGHTA and CDR2 is FQGNSA. The CDR3 is 16 residues long. Here the CDR3 DNA reads TGTGCCAGCAGCTTAGTTTCTGTCGGTCTTTCCTACGAGCAGTACTTC. Translated: CASSLVSVGLSYEQYF.

CDR3 loop: CASSLQGANYNSPLHF. The CDR3 DNA sequence: TGTGCCAGCAGCTTACAGGGGGCCAACTATAATTCACCCCTCCACTTT. V gene TRBV7-9 combines with J gene TRBJ1-6, with 8 bases that match TRBD1. CDR1 is SEHNR, CDR2 FQNEAQ, per germline (reference sequence). The CDR3 consists of 16 residues. With 2 bases clipped from V and 3 bases from J, the junction kept 3 bases outside the gene matches.